A selection of T cell receptor beta chains follows, all from one sample in a study of shared clonotypes between healthy human individuals. Only in-frame clones appear in the TCRdb table, and some are missing; sequencing was by immunoSEQ multiplex PCR. The table lists over 1.5 million clones, nearly 99% of them singletons. Source material: naive CD4+ T cells sorted from blood. The receptor source for this set is a man younger than 45 in good health. CDR3s include the opening cysteine and the closing phenylalanine or tryptophan. D genes are given only for firm matches. For some rows the clone size is stated as once, few or many, or as a class when expanded; others skip it.

v_gene: TRBV19
d_gene: TRBD1
abundance: NA
j_gene: TRBJ1-4
CDR3nt: TGTGCCAGTAGTAGACAGGGGGCGGCTAATGAAAAACTGTTTTTT
CDR3aa: CASSRQGAANEKLFF

v_gene: TRBV5-4
d_gene: NA
abundance: NA
j_gene: TRBJ1-1
CDR3nt: TGTGCCAGCAGCAAGGGACCGTTGAACACTGAAGCTTTCTTT
CDR3aa: CASSKGPLNTEAFF

v_gene: TRBV2
d_gene: NA
abundance: NA
j_gene: TRBJ1-3
CDR3nt: TGTGCCAGCAGTGAAAGCGGGGGCTCTGGAAACACCATATATTTT
CDR3aa: CASSESGGSGNTIYF

v_gene: TRBV5-1
d_gene: NA
abundance: NA
j_gene: TRBJ1-4
CDR3nt: TGCGCCAGCAGCCTACCGGGACCGTCGAATGAAAAACTGTTTTTT
CDR3aa: CASSLPGPSNEKLFF

v_gene: TRBV5-4
d_gene: NA
abundance: NA
j_gene: TRBJ2-7
CDR3nt: TGTGCCAGCAGCTTGTGGGCGCAGGGAAAGGACGAGCAGTACTTC
CDR3aa: CASSLWAQGKDEQYF

v_gene: TRBV29-1
d_gene: TRBD1
abundance: NA
j_gene: TRBJ1-2
CDR3nt: TGCAGCGTTATCTACAGGGGGCGCCTAGATGGCTACACCTTC
CDR3aa: CSVIYRGRLDGYTF

v_gene: TRBV5-8
d_gene: TRBD1
abundance: NA
j_gene: TRBJ1-1
CDR3nt: TGTGCCAGCAGCTACGACAGGGGGAACTTGAACACTGAAGCTTTCTTT
CDR3aa: CASSYDRGNLNTEAFF

v_gene: TRBV11-2
d_gene: TRBD1
abundance: NA
j_gene: TRBJ1-2
CDR3nt: TGTGCCAGCAGCCAGAGGGACAGCCCCTATGGCTACACCTTC
CDR3aa: CASSQRDSPYGYTF

v_gene: TRBV7-9
d_gene: NA
abundance: NA
j_gene: TRBJ2-2
CDR3nt: TGTGCCAGCAGCCCCGGGATGAACACCGGGGAGCTGTTTTTT
CDR3aa: CASSPGMNTGELFF

v_gene: TRBV7-8
d_gene: TRBD1
abundance: NA
j_gene: TRBJ1-3
CDR3nt: TGTGCCAGCAGCCAGGACAGGGACCCTGGAAACACCATATATTTT
CDR3aa: CASSQDRDPGNTIYF

v_gene: TRBV11-2
d_gene: TRBD2
abundance: NA
j_gene: TRBJ2-7
CDR3nt: TGTGCCAGCAGCCCCGGGGTAGCGGGAGGTTCGTACGAGCAGTACTTC
CDR3aa: CASSPGVAGGSYEQYF

v_gene: TRBV18
d_gene: TRBD1
abundance: NA
j_gene: TRBJ1-1
CDR3nt: TGTGCCAGCTCACCGGGACAGGGAAAAACTGAAGCTTTCTTT
CDR3aa: CASSPGQGKTEAFF

v_gene: TRBV5-4
d_gene: NA
abundance: NA
j_gene: TRBJ2-2
CDR3nt: TGTGCCAGCAGCCGTATAGCGGATACGAACACCGGGGAGCTGTTTTTT
CDR3aa: CASSRIADTNTGELFF

v_gene: TRBV5-1
d_gene: TRBD1
abundance: NA
j_gene: TRBJ2-7
CDR3nt: TGCGCCAGCAGTTCTTATGTAACAGGGGGGCCCTACGAGCAGTACTTC
CDR3aa: CASSSYVTGGPYEQYF

v_gene: TRBV7-2
d_gene: NA
abundance: NA
j_gene: TRBJ2-1
CDR3nt: TGTGCCAGCAGGGAATCGACTGGTGACAGAAGCAATGAGCAGTTCTTC
CDR3aa: CASRESTGDRSNEQFF

v_gene: TRBV18
d_gene: NA
abundance: NA
j_gene: TRBJ2-3
CDR3nt: TGTGCCAGCTCACCGTCAGACAGCACAGATACGCAGTATTTT
CDR3aa: CASSPSDSTDTQYF

v_gene: TRBV30
d_gene: NA
abundance: NA
j_gene: TRBJ1-2
CDR3nt: TGTGCCTGGAGTTCCGACGGGGGGTATGGCTACACCTTC
CDR3aa: CAWSSDGGYGYTF

v_gene: TRBV5-1
d_gene: TRBD1
abundance: NA
j_gene: TRBJ2-2
CDR3nt: TGCGCCAGCAGCTTCAAGGGACAGGGGTTTGACGGGGAGCTGTTTTTT
CDR3aa: CASSFKGQGFDGELFF

v_gene: TRBV5-4
d_gene: NA
abundance: NA
j_gene: TRBJ1-5
CDR3nt: TGTGCCAGCAGCTTGGTGCCGGACAGCAATCAGCCCCAGCATTTT
CDR3aa: CASSLVPDSNQPQHF

v_gene: TRBV5-4
d_gene: NA
abundance: NA
j_gene: TRBJ1-1
CDR3nt: TGTGCCAGCAGCCCCAGGCTAATGAACACTGAAGCTTTCTTT
CDR3aa: CASSPRLMNTEAFF

v_gene: TRBV27
d_gene: TRBD1
abundance: NA
j_gene: TRBJ1-4
CDR3nt: TGTGCCAGCAGTTCCGGGACAGGGAGGCACGAAAAACTGTTTTTT
CDR3aa: CASSSGTGRHEKLFF

v_gene: TRBV28
d_gene: NA
abundance: NA
j_gene: TRBJ1-5
CDR3nt: TGTGCCAGCAGTTTATGGGGCAGGGCGAATCAGCCCCAGCATTTT
CDR3aa: CASSLWGRANQPQHF

v_gene: TRBV5-4
d_gene: TRBD2
abundance: NA
j_gene: TRBJ2-2
CDR3nt: TGTGCCAGCAGCTTGGAACTAGCGGGGGCGAACACCGGGGAGCTGTTTTTT
CDR3aa: CASSLELAGANTGELFF

v_gene: TRBV10-3
d_gene: NA
abundance: once
j_gene: TRBJ1-1
CDR3nt: TGTGCCATCAGTGACCCGAGGGGGGTCGGCACTGAAGCTTTCTTT
CDR3aa: CAISDPRGVGTEAFF

v_gene: TRBV6-6
d_gene: NA
abundance: NA
j_gene: TRBJ2-7
CDR3nt: TGTGCCAGCAATTACCCAGGGAGGAAAAAAAGCGAGCAGTACTTC
CDR3aa: CASNYPGRKKSEQYF

v_gene: TRBV27
d_gene: NA
abundance: NA
j_gene: TRBJ2-1
CDR3nt: TGTGCCAGCAGTTTGTCAAAAACAGGATCTCGGACTGGTGTGAGCTCCTACAATGAGCAGTTCTTC
CDR3aa: CASSLSKTGSRTGVSSYNEQFF

v_gene: TRBV18
d_gene: NA
abundance: NA
j_gene: TRBJ2-5
CDR3nt: TGTGCCAGCTCACCACTCGGCGGACCGGAGACCCAGTACTTC
CDR3aa: CASSPLGGPETQYF

v_gene: TRBV7-6
d_gene: NA
abundance: NA
j_gene: TRBJ1-4
CDR3nt: TGTGCCAGCAAGTCGAGCGGTATTGAAAAACTGTTTTTT
CDR3aa: CASKSSGIEKLFF

v_gene: TRBV5-4
d_gene: NA
abundance: NA
j_gene: TRBJ2-4
CDR3nt: TGTGCCAGCAGCCAACCGACAGGTTCTAAAAACATTCAGTACTTC
CDR3aa: CASSQPTGSKNIQYF

v_gene: TRBV9
d_gene: NA
abundance: NA
j_gene: TRBJ2-2
CDR3nt: TGTGCCAGCAGCGTAGACGGTAACACCGGGGAGCTGTTTTTT
CDR3aa: CASSVDGNTGELFF

v_gene: TRBV18
d_gene: TRBD1
abundance: NA
j_gene: TRBJ2-1
CDR3nt: TGTGCCAGCTCACCAGGGACAGGGTCTGAGAATGAGCAGTTCTTC
CDR3aa: CASSPGTGSENEQFF

v_gene: TRBV5-1
d_gene: NA
abundance: NA
j_gene: TRBJ2-6
CDR3nt: TGCGCCAGCAGCTTGGGGGACAACTCTGGGGCCAACGTCCTGACTTTC
CDR3aa: CASSLGDNSGANVLTF

v_gene: TRBV14
d_gene: NA
abundance: NA
j_gene: TRBJ2-2
CDR3nt: TGTGCCAGCAGCCAAGTTTTAGGGACCGGGGAGCTGTTTTTT
CDR3aa: CASSQVLGTGELFF

v_gene: TRBV10-3
d_gene: TRBD2
abundance: NA
j_gene: TRBJ2-2
CDR3nt: TGTGCCATCAGTAGTAGCGGGAGCGCCGGGGAGCTGTTTTTT
CDR3aa: CAISSSGSAGELFF

v_gene: TRBV5-4
d_gene: NA
abundance: NA
j_gene: TRBJ2-5
CDR3nt: TGTGCCAGCAGCGATAACCGGGAGACCCAGTACTTC
CDR3aa: CASSDNRETQYF

v_gene: TRBV5-6
d_gene: NA
abundance: NA
j_gene: TRBJ2-4
CDR3nt: TGTGCCAGCAGCTTTGGACCGGCCAAAAACATTCAGTACTTC
CDR3aa: CASSFGPAKNIQYF

v_gene: TRBV11-2
d_gene: NA
abundance: NA
j_gene: TRBJ2-7
CDR3nt: TGTGCCAGCAGCTTAGGGACAAACAGCTCCTACGAGCAGTACTTC
CDR3aa: CASSLGTNSSYEQYF

v_gene: TRBV5-1
d_gene: NA
abundance: NA
j_gene: TRBJ2-3
CDR3nt: TGCGCCAGCAGCTTCGGCCCCTGGGCGGGAAGCACAGATACGCAGTATTTT
CDR3aa: CASSFGPWAGSTDTQYF

v_gene: TRBV5-5
d_gene: TRBD1
abundance: NA
j_gene: TRBJ1-1
CDR3nt: TGTGCCAGCAGCACGGGACAGGGAAACGCTGAAGCTTTCTTT
CDR3aa: CASSTGQGNAEAFF

v_gene: TRBV7-8
d_gene: NA
abundance: once
j_gene: TRBJ2-7
CDR3nt: TGTGCCAGCAGCTTATCTAGGGCAGTTTACGAGCAGTACTTC
CDR3aa: CASSLSRAVYEQYF

v_gene: TRBV19
d_gene: TRBD2
abundance: NA
j_gene: TRBJ2-2
CDR3nt: TGTGCCAGTAGTAGGGTACTAGCGGGAGCGAACACCGGGGAGCTGTTTTTT
CDR3aa: CASSRVLAGANTGELFF

v_gene: TRBV5-1
d_gene: TRBD2
abundance: NA
j_gene: TRBJ2-1
CDR3nt: TGCGCCAGCAGCCCGGGGACTAGCGGGAGGTACAATGAGCAGTTCTTC
CDR3aa: CASSPGTSGRYNEQFF

v_gene: TRBV6-1
d_gene: TRBD2
abundance: NA
j_gene: TRBJ2-1
CDR3nt: TGTGCCAGCAGTGAAGAGGGGTGGCGGCTAGCGGCACCCTACAATGAGCAGTTCTTC
CDR3aa: CASSEEGWRLAAPYNEQFF

v_gene: TRBV6-5
d_gene: NA
abundance: NA
j_gene: TRBJ1-2
CDR3nt: TGTGCCAGCAGGAAGGGTGTCTATGGCTACACCTTC
CDR3aa: CASRKGVYGYTF

v_gene: TRBV15
d_gene: NA
abundance: NA
j_gene: TRBJ2-7
CDR3nt: TGTGCCACCAGCGTAGGGCCGAGCAACGAGCAGTACTTC
CDR3aa: CATSVGPSNEQYF

v_gene: TRBV18
d_gene: NA
abundance: NA
j_gene: TRBJ1-1
CDR3nt: TGTGCCAGCTCACCAAGGGACACGGTCATGAACACTGAAGCTTTCTTT
CDR3aa: CASSPRDTVMNTEAFF

v_gene: TRBV7-9
d_gene: NA
abundance: NA
j_gene: TRBJ2-1
CDR3nt: TGTGCCAGCAGCTCCCGACTGGACATGGGATACAATGAGCAGTTCTTC
CDR3aa: CASSSRLDMGYNEQFF